The 6 T cell receptor beta chains listed next were all sequenced from one sample in a study of post-analysis software for immune sequencing data. Study results and limitations: Five or six TRBV segments (TRBV5-6, TRBV5-1 and TRBV20-1 among them) occurred more frequently in patients than in controls.

These receptors' antigens are unknown. Prepared TCR beta cDNA libraries contained unique molecular identifiers. TCRdb ran MiXCR on the PCR reads and lists one entry per CDR3 protein. This sample has a few hundred thousand distinct CDR3 sequences, with roughly 34% found just once. Sequencing input: blood. These receptors were obtained from a girl aged 2-17 years with multiple sclerosis.

This clonotype appeared a few times. The CDR3 spells CSVPDSSNYGYTF. The CDR3 DNA follows: TGCAGCGTTCCGGACAGCTCTAACTATGGCTACACCTTC. This rearrangement joins TRBV29-1 to TRBJ1-2, with D perhaps matching TRBD1 (6 bases). Trimming pared 5 bases from V and 0 bases from J, leaving 10 bases between. The germline gives CDR1 SQVTM, CDR2 ANQGSEA. The CDR3 totals 13 residues. Looking up the rest from reference TRBV29-1 and TRBJ1-2 gives the full variable domain: SAVISQKPSRDICQRGTSLTIQCQVDSQVTMMFWYRQQPGQSLTLIATANQGSEATYESGFVIDKFPISRPNLTFSTLTVSNMSPEDSSIYLCSVPDSSNYGYTFGSGTRLTVV.

The rearrangement uses TRBV12-3 or TRBV12-4 and TRBJ2-3; D might be TRBD2 (6 bases). The CDR3 contains 16 residues. Deletions cut 2 bases from V and 1 base from J, with 13 bases between. The CDR3 protein is CASSLRVAEGTDTQYF. The DNA of the CDR3 is TGTGCCAGCAGTTTAAGGGTAGCGGAAGGCACAGATACGCAGTATTTT.

The chain carries TRBV4-1 and TRBJ1-1, with 8 bases identical to TRBD1. The germline gives CDR1 MGHRA, CDR2 YSYEKL. J was trimmed by 5 bases and V by 4 bases; bases with no gene match: 6. The CDR3 extends over 14 amino acids. The DNA of the CDR3 is TGCGCCAGCAGCCGGACACAGGGGGGGACTGAAGCTTTCTTT. This encodes CASSRTQGGTEAFF.

V usage is TRBV6-5 and J usage is TRBJ2-1; 7 bases align to TRBD1. CDR1 and CDR2 (germline): MNHEY, SVGAGI. The CDR3 totals 15 residues. The V and J ends lost 8 bases and 5 bases, in that order; junction bases with no gene match: 12. The CDR3 spells CASEGAGTAHNEQFF. The CDR3, as DNA: TGTGCCAGCGAGGGGGCAGGGACGGCACACAATGAGCAGTTCTTC.

V is TRBV29-1 and J is TRBJ1-4; 7 bases match TRBD1. This CDR3 is built from 13 residues. The V and J ends lost 7 bases and 6 bases, in that order; junction bases with no gene match: 8. The V gene's germline CDR1 is SQVTM and CDR2 ANQGSEA. The CDR3 here is CSANRGWDEKLFF. The CDR3 region has the DNA TGCAGCGCCAACAGGGGATGGGATGAAAAACTGTTTTTT. The full variable domain, its missing parts supplied by reference TRBV29-1 and TRBJ1-4, is SAVISQKPSRDICQRGTSLTIQCQVDSQVTMMFWYRQQPGQSLTLIATANQGSEATYESGFVIDKFPISRPNLTFSTLTVSNMSPEDSSIYLCSANRGWDEKLFFGSGTQLSVL.

The chain recombines TRBV7-6 with TRBJ1-2, with TRBD1 as a possible D gene (5 bases). V was cut by 3 bases and J by 2 bases, with 10 bases left in between. CDR3 size: 14 residues. Germline CDR1 is SGHVS and CDR2 is FNYEAQ. CDR3 protein: CASSLGGENYGYTF. The CDR3 bases are TGTGCCAGCAGCTTGGGGGGGGAAAACTATGGCTACACCTTC.